This T cell receptor (beta chain) was captured in a study of OX40 agonist ivuxolimab in advanced cancers. About the investigation overall: Ivuxolimab, which targeted the costimulatory receptor OX40 (CD134), was an agonistic, fully human IgG2 monoclonal antibody. Intravenous ivuxolimab was administered to patients every 2 weeks at six dose levels: 0.01, 0.1, 0.3, 1.5, 3 and 10 mg/kg. Partial responses occurred in three dose-escalation patients: two with cutaneous melanoma and one with hepatocellular carcinoma. Of the 50 or so patients in dose escalation, about 20 had hepatocellular carcinoma, about 15 had melanoma, 9 had renal cell carcinoma and 9 had head and neck cancer. Patients were allowed to have had prior anti-PD-1, anti-PD-L1 or anti-CTLA-4 therapy, and around 37% of the dose-escalation patients had previously received checkpoint inhibitors. The purpose of peripheral TCRbeta sequencing was to test whether ivuxolimab changed TCR sequence diversity and led to clonal T-cell expansion. The paper covers the monotherapy dose-escalation part of the phase I ivuxolimab trial, which included N of about 50 patients. A male proportion of roughly 80% and a mean age of roughly 55 years, ranging from about 20 to 79, were recorded for the dose-escalation cohort.

The trial excluded patients who had a history of autoimmune disease or who were on systemic immunosuppression. Peripheral blood for TCR sequencing was collected from all dose cohorts at baseline, on cycle 4 day 1, and on cycle 7 day 1. The samples were drawn from a first-in-human, open-label, multicenter phase I dose-escalation trial of ivuxolimab. The trial enrolled adults with locally advanced or metastatic head and neck squamous cell, hepatocellular, melanoma or renal cell carcinoma. Before TCR sequencing, CD4+ T cells and CD8+ T cells were sorted from peripheral blood as separate populations. The CDR3 spans 15 residues, from the cysteine through the phenylalanine. The DNA shown is the 45-base CDR3, in frame from base 1. V is cut back by 6 bases and J by 3 bases, with 4 bases in the junction unmatched. CDR1 and CDR2 are read off the germline V gene (reference sequence) as MNHNY and SVGAGI. Study-wide findings and limitations: After ivuxolimab, expanded clones were on average more numerous among CD8+ T cells than among CD4+ T cells. Low levels of normalized T-cell clonal expansion were also seen in some patients who did not respond. At doses from 0.1 to 3.0 mg/kg, clonal expansion was seen in both CD4+ and CD8+ blood T cells between baseline and week 6. Which antigens the clonally expanded peripheral T cells were specific for was not determined. In the 0.1-3.0 mg/kg groups, partial responders were among the patients with the lowest normalized peripheral clonal expansion, particularly in CD8+ T cells.

Genomic DNA was extracted from sorted cells for sequencing of the TCRbeta CDR3 region. The immunoSEQ Assay was used to sequence the TCRbeta CDR3 regions. TCRdb's version of the immuneACCESS table is confined to in-frame rearrangements and falls short of the full clone set. An unresolved V gene accounts for under half of the shortfall where checked; the remainder is of unknown origin. The sample table shows 55,000 to 80,000 clones, and around 80% are seen once. Of the sample, around 2.3% falls within the top ten clones. This clone was seen more than once but under ten times. The antigen it binds to is not known. Base qualities are not at hand, and no much larger clone is one base apart.

Sequencing was performed on CD4+ or CD8+ T cells sorted from blood, taken in a trial of the OX40 agonist ivuxolimab. This clonotype was sampled from an adult with an advanced solid tumor such as melanoma, head and neck, liver or kidney cancer. The V and J genes are TRBV6-6 and TRBJ2-3, and 12 bases in between align with TRBD2. The CDR3 protein is CASSIGTSGTDTQYF. The DNA is TGTGCCAGCAGCATCGGGACTAGCGGGACAGATACGCAGTATTTT.